The present T cell receptor beta chain was sequenced within a study of shared clonotypes between healthy human individuals. This clone was seen once. What it binds is not known. Genomic DNA of every subset was divided equally among multiple immunoSEQ plates. Generated by immunoSEQ multiplex PCR, the TCRdb table keeps only in-frame clones and is missing some. The data hold 1.6 million or so clones, with approximately 98.5% observed a single time. Study results and limitations: Sorted-subset sequencing was shown by rarefaction to be incomplete despite large depth.

The sequenced sample was naive CD4+ T cells sorted from blood. Subset described: CD45RA+ positively selected. This clonotype was sampled from a young man in good health.

CDR3 region: CASSDHEGRQETQYF. Here the CDR3 DNA reads TGTGCCAGCAGCGATCACGAAGGGCGACAAGAGACCCAGTACTTC. This rearrangement joins TRBV7-6 to TRBJ2-5; D unclear. Between the trimmed V and J ends, which lost 5 bases and 2 bases, there was a span of 15 bases. In germline, CDR1 is SGHVS, CDR2 FNYEAQ. This CDR3 spans 15 amino acids.